The 12 T cell receptor beta chains below were found in one sample sequenced in a study of monozygotic twins with inflammatory bowel disease. TCRdb derives one entry per CDR3 protein from the 5' RACE reads, leaving out DNA. The sample has over 110,000 distinct CDR3 sequences. The sequencing input was blood. These receptor sequences come from a human donor with ulcerative colitis or Crohn's disease, or a healthy co-twin of an affected twin (not recorded which).

The chain joins TRBV18 to TRBJ2-1; as DNA is missing, the TRBD2 call by TCRdb cannot be tested. Per the germline V gene, CDR1 is KGHSH and CDR2 is LQKENI. The CDR3 spans 17 residues. CDR3 region: CASSPLPPQRGANEQFF.

The chain uses TRBV10-3 and TRBJ2-7; TCRdb reports TRBD2, a call that lacks DNA to check it against. The CDR3 totals 16 residues. Germline lookup yields CDR1 ENHRY and CDR2 SYGVKD. CDR3 sequence: CAISARGTSVSYEQYF.

The rearrangement joins TRBV7-3 to TRBJ2-1; TCRdb's D call of TRBD1 is untestable without DNA. The CDR3 runs to 15 residues. Per the germline V gene, CDR1 is SGHTA and CDR2 is FQGTGA. Here the CDR3 reads CASSSAGTGYNEQFF. The full variable domain, in which reference TRBV7-3 and TRBJ2-1 provide the parts outside the CDR3, is GAGVSQTPSNKVTEKGKYVELRCDPISGHTALYWYRQSLGQGPEFLIYFQGTGAADDSGLPNDRFFAVRPEGSVSTLKIQRTERGDSAVYLCASSSAGTGYNEQFFGPGTRLTVL.

The CDR3 spells CASSFTRGFTEAFF. The chain links TRBV5-1 to TRBJ1-1; absent DNA, TCRdb's TRBD1 call cannot be checked. This CDR3 spans 14 amino acids. Germline values: CDR1 SGHRS, CDR2 YFSETQ.

The chain combines TRBV20-1 with TRBJ1-2; the TCRdb D gene call, TRBD1, has no DNA to confirm it. The CDR3 covers 14 residues. CDR1 and CDR2 (germline): DFQATT, SNEGSKA (reference sequence). CDR3 protein: CSASSGDRLYGYTF.

V is TRBV29-1 and J is TRBJ1-1; checking the TCRdb D call of TRBD1 is not possible without DNA. This CDR3 is 11 amino acids long. Germline CDR1 and CDR2: SQVTM and ANQGSEA. CDR3 residues: CSAKGQIEAFF.

The CDR3 is CASSLDPTDTQYF. The rearrangement links TRBV6-5 to TRBJ2-3. This CDR3 has 13 amino acids. CDR1 MNHEY and CDR2 SVGAGI come from the germline V gene.

The gene calls are TRBV7-6 and TRBJ2-1; TCRdb's D call of TRBD2 is untestable without DNA. CDR3 length equals 15 residues. Per germline, CDR1 SGHVS and CDR2 FNYEAQ. The CDR3 loop reads CASRPMLAGYYEQFF.

The chain couples TRBV7-9 to TRBJ2-7; TCRdb lists TRBD1, though no DNA is available to test this call. This CDR3 has 14 amino acids. Looked up from germline, CDR1 is SEHNR and CDR2 is FQNEAQ (reference sequence). The CDR3 loop reads CASSSGTDTYEQYF.

This chain joins TRBV6-1 and TRBJ1-4; with no DNA, the TCRdb D assignment of TRBD1 cannot be verified. Germline V gene sequence: CDR1 MNHNS, CDR2 SASEGT. The CDR3 extends over 13 amino acids. The CDR3 protein is CASKRTPNEKLFF.

The rearrangement joins TRBV7-8 to TRBJ2-5; the TCRdb call, TRBD1, lacks DNA for checking. CDR1 and CDR2 from the germline V gene are SGHVS and FQNEAQ. The CDR3 extends over 15 amino acids. Here the CDR3 reads CASSGTGTAKETQYF. The whole variable domain, filled in from reference TRBV7-8 and TRBJ2-5, reads GAGVSQSPRYKVAKRGQDVALRCDPISGHVSLFWYQQALGQGPEFLTYFQNEAQLDKSGLPSDRFFAERPEGSVSTLKIQRTQQEDSAVYLCASSGTGTAKETQYFGPGTRLLVL.

The chain recombines TRBV5-1 with TRBJ1-1. CDR3 length: 14 amino acids. Germline CDR1 and CDR2: SGHRS and YFSETQ. The CDR3 region is CASSQGLMNTEAFF.